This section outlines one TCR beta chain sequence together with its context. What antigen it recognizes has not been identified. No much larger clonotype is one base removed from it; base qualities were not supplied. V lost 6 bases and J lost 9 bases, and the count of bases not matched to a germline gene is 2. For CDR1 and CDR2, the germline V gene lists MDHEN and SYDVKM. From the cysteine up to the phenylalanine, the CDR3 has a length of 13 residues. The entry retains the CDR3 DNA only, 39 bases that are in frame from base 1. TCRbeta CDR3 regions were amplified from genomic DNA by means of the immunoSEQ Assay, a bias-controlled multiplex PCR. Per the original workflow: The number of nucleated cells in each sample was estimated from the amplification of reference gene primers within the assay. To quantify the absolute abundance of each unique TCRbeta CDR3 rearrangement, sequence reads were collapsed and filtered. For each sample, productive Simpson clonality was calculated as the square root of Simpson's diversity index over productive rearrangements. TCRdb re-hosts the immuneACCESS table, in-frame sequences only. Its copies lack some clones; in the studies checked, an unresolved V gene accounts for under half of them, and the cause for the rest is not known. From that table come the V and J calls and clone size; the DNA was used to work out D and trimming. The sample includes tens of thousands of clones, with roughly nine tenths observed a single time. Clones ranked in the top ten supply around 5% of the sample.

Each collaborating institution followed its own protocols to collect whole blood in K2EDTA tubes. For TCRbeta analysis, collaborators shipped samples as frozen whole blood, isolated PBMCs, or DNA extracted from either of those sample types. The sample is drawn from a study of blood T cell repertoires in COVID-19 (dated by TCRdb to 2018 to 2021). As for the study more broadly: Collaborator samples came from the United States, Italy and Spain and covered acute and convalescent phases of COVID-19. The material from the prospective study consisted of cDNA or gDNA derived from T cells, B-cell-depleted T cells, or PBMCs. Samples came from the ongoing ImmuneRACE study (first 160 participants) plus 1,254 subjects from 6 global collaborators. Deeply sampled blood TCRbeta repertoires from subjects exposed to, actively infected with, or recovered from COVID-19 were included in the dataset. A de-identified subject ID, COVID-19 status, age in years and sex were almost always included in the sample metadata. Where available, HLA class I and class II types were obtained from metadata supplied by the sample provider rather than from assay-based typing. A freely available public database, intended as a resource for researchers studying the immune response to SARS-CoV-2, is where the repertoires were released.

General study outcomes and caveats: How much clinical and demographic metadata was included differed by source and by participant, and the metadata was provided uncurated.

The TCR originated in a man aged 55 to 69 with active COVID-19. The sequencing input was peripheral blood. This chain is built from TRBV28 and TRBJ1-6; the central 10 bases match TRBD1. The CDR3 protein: CASRRTGGSPLHF. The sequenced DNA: TGTGCCAGCAGGCGGACAGGGGGTTCACCCCTCCACTTT.